The T cell receptor (beta chain) under discussion was sequenced for a study of vaccination and CD4 T cells after COVID-19. The overall study: Convalescent donors: six male, four female; seven Caucasian, two Asian, one multiracial, two Hispanic. Study-wide results and caveats: 304 of 307 vaccine-specific clones from convalescent patients were spike mono-reactive.

A remark on this clonotype: As yet, its antigen is unknown.

Sequence data for DNA of cultured CD4+ T cells were generated by the Oncomine TCR Beta short-read assay. TCRdb fed the PCR reads into MiXCR, producing one record per CDR3 protein. Of 15,000 to 20,000 distinct CDR3 sequences listed, around 46% are singletons. Noted treatment: approximately nine-day PBMC culture with coronavirus spike peptide pools or control peptides (ViraFEST assay). Negative selection isolated the CD4+ T cells once the cells had been cultured for 10 days. V trimming: 6 bases; J trimming: 6 bases; junction bases outside the gene matches: 11. The CDR3 length is 17 residues. Per the germline V gene, CDR1 is SQVTM and CDR2 is ANQGSEA.

Sequenced material: CD4+ T cells from blood, cultured in vitro, taken after SARS-CoV-2 vaccination. V gene TRBV29-1 combines with J gene TRBJ2-2; TRBD2 aligns across 15 bases. The clonotype originates from a human donor who had recovered from COVID-19. CDR3 protein: CSVLTGGLAGGPGELFF. The CDR3 DNA is TGCAGCGTACTGACAGGGGGACTAGCGGGAGGTCCCGGGGAGCTGTTTTTT.